This T cell receptor beta chain originates from a study of T cell repertoires in cytomegalovirus infection. Each CDR3 protein is one row after TCRdb ran MiXCR on the reads. The table shows 700,000 to 850,000 distinct CDR3 sequences, with about 30% occurring only once. The CDR3 consists of 12 residues. Trimming left V 3 bases short and J 4 bases short, with 7 bases between. The germline CDR1 and CDR2 sequences are SQVTM and ANQGSEA. On this clonotype: Its antigen is currently unknown.

This clonotype was obtained from a human donor in good health (CMV status not recorded). Some clones in this sample may be carry-over from other donors' samples. The input for sequencing was cultured CD8+ T cells from PBMCs, taken from culture after CMV antigen stimulation. The chain couples TRBV29-1 to TRBJ2-1; D perhaps matches TRBD2 (5 bases). The CDR3 is CSVDEGYNEQFF. Written as DNA, the CDR3 is TGCAGCGTTGATGAGGGATACAATGAGCAGTTCTTC.